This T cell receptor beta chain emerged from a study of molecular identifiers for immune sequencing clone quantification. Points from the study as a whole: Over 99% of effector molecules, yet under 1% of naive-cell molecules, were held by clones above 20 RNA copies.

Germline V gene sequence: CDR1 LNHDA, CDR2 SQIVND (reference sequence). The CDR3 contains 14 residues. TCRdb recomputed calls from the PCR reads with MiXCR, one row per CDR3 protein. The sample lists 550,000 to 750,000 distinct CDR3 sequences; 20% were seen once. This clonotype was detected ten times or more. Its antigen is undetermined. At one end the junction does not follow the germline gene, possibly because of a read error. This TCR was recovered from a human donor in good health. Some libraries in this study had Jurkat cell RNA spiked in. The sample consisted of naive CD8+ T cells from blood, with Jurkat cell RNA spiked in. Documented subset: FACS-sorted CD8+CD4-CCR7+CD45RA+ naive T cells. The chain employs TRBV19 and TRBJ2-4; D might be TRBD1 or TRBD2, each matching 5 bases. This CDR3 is CASSIDLAFGDLSF. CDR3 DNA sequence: TGTGCCAGTAGTATAGATCTAGCTTTCGGGGACCTGTCCTTC.